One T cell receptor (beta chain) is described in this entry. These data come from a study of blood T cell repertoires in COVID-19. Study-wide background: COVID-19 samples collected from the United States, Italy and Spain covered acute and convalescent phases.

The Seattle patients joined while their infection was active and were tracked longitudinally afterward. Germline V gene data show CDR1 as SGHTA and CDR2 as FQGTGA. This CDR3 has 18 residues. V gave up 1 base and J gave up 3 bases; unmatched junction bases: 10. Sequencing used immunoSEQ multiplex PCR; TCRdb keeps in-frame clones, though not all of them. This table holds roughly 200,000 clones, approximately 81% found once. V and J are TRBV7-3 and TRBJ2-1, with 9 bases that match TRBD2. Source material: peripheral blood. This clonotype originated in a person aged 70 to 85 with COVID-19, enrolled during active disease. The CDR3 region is CASSLIPGLAPNYNEQFF. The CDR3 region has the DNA TGTGCCAGCAGCTTAATTCCGGGACTAGCTCCCAACTACAATGAGCAGTTCTTC. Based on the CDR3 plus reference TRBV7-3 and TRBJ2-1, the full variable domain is GAGVSQTPSNKVTEKGKYVELRCDPISGHTALYWYRQSLGQGPEFLIYFQGTGAADDSGLPNDRFFAVRPEGSVSTLKIQRTERGDSAVYLCASSLIPGLAPNYNEQFFGPGTRLTVL.